This entry lists 9 T cell receptor beta chains sequenced from one sample in a study of type 1 regulatory T cells. The antigens these receptors bind are not known. Each CDR3 protein gets one entry after TCRdb re-called the reads with MiXCR. The table includes some 71,000 distinct CDR3 sequences, around 21% detected once. General observations from the study: Compared with non-type 1 regulatory T cells, type 1 regulatory T cells showed a more restricted TCR repertoire.

Input material: cultured type 1 regulatory T (Tr1) cells, either the whole culture or a sorted fraction (not recorded which). These receptors were taken from a human donor in good health.

The V and J genes are TRBV5-4 and TRBJ2-3; D remains unclear. The V and J ends lost 4 bases and 2 bases respectively, with 11 bases between them. Germline V CDR1 and CDR2: SGHNT, YYREEE (reference sequence). The CDR3 runs 14 residues. The CDR3 sequence: CASSRTVTTDTQYF. CDR3 in DNA: TGTGCCAGCAGCCGGACGGTAACCACAGATACGCAGTATTTT.

The chain couples TRBV7-3 to TRBJ1-1; weak D call: TRBD1 (5 bases). Trimming stripped 1 base from V and 0 bases from J, with 12 bases between. The CDR3 runs to 16 residues. Germline CDR1 is SGHTA and CDR2 is FQGTGA. In DNA, the CDR3 is TGTGCCAGCAGCTTAAGGGGGGTTGGGATGAACACTGAAGCTTTCTTT. This gives the protein CASSLRGVGMNTEAFF. The variable domain in full, with the rest retrieved from reference TRBV7-3 and TRBJ1-1, is GAGVSQTPSNKVTEKGKYVELRCDPISGHTALYWYRQSLGQGPEFLIYFQGTGAADDSGLPNDRFFAVRPEGSVSTLKIQRTERGDSAVYLCASSLRGVGMNTEAFFGQGTRLTVV.

This chain's CDR3 is CASSKSESETGNTIYF. The CDR3 coding sequence is TGTGCCAGCAGTAAATCAGAATCCGAAACTGGAAACACCATATATTTT. The chain has TRBV6-2 or TRBV6-3 and TRBJ1-3; D unresolved. Trimming left V 5 bases short and J 2 bases short, with 16 bases between. The CDR3 consists of 16 residues. The V gene's germline CDR1 is MNHEY and CDR2 SVGEGT.

This rearrangement joins TRBV19 to TRBJ2-1; D possibly corresponds to TRBD1 (5 bases). The germline V gene encodes CDR1 LNHDA and CDR2 SQIVND (reference sequence). With 5 bases removed from V and 9 bases from J, the gap between germline ends came to 11 bases. The CDR3 has 12 residues. In DNA form, the CDR3 reads TGTGCCAGTAGTTGGAGTCAGGGTGAGCAGTTCTTC. It specifies CASSWSQGEQFF.

The V call is TRBV7-2, the J call TRBJ2-3; D unclear. The V and J ends lost 5 bases and 4 bases respectively, with 13 bases between them. This CDR3 region has 14 residues. The germline gives CDR1 SGHTA, CDR2 FQGNSA. The CDR3 coding sequence is TGTGCCAGCAGCCGTTTCCTGCCCCCAGATACGCAGTATTTT. Amino acids: CASSRFLPPDTQYF.

The J gene is TRBJ2-5, the V gene TRBV5-6, with TRBD2 matching over 9 bases. Germline CDR1 reads SGHDT; CDR2 reads YYEEEE. This CDR3 spans 16 amino acids. J lost 5 bases, V lost 4 bases, and 12 bases had no gene match. CDR3 coding DNA: TGTGCCAGCAGCCTGGGGAGCGGGGGGAAGTCGGAGACCCAGTACTTC. Translated: CASSLGSGGKSETQYF. The variable domain in full, with the rest retrieved from reference TRBV5-6 and TRBJ2-5, is DAGVTQSPTHLIKTRGQQVTLRCSPKSGHDTVSWYQQALGQGPQFIFQYYEEEERQRGNFPDRFSGHQFPNYSSELNVNALLLGDSALYLCASSLGSGGKSETQYFGPGTRLLVL.

This clonotype was found many times. The chain couples TRBV9 to TRBJ1-1; D is uncertain. Per the germline V gene, CDR1 is SGDLS and CDR2 is YYNGEE. V gave up 2 bases and J gave up 0 bases, with 17 bases separating them. The CDR3 is 17 amino acids. The CDR3 sequence: CASSVLKGIGLNTEAFF. The CDR3 nucleotides read TGTGCCAGCAGCGTGTTAAAGGGAATCGGGTTGAACACTGAAGCTTTCTTT.

The CDR3 is CSARGGRHNYGYTF. CDR3 sequence (DNA): TGCAGTGCTAGAGGCGGACGGCACAACTATGGCTACACCTTC. The V call is TRBV20-1, the J call TRBJ1-2; D ambiguous. CDR1 DFQATT and CDR2 SNEGSKA come from the germline V gene (reference sequence). The V end lost 1 base, the J end lost 2 bases, and 11 bases lay between the germline ends. The CDR3 is made up of 14 amino acids.

The rearrangement joins TRBV20-1 to TRBJ1-5; D is ambiguous. The CDR3 has 15 residues. Germline-derived CDR1 and CDR2 are DFQATT and SNEGSKA (reference sequence). V dropped 0 bases and J dropped 0 bases, with 9 bases sitting between them. CDR3 bases: TGCAGTGCTAGAGACCCCGGTTTTAGCAATCAGCCCCAGCATTTT. Translating it yields CSARDPGFSNQPQHF.